This T cell receptor (beta chain) was captured by sequencing in a study of blood T cell repertoires in COVID-19. Overall study: Specimens from acute and convalescent COVID-19 originated in the United States, Italy and Spain. PBMCs, B-cell-depleted T cells, or T cells provided the cDNA or gDNA that made up the material.

Authors' analysis steps: Amplification with reference gene primers provided the estimates of nucleated cell counts. Profiling relied on immunoSEQ multiplex PCR, and the TCRdb table lists in-frame clones only, not all of them. V, J and clone size derive from that table, while D and trimming were established from the DNA sequence. There are under 300,000 clones in the sample; approximately 80% occur only once, and around 3.4% lies in the top ten. This clone is a singleton in its sample. The sequenced sample consisted of peripheral blood. The receptor was derived from a woman aged 18-35 years with acute or convalescent COVID-19.

For the CDR3, the DNA is TGTGCCACCAGTGATTTGGGGGGCTTGAGCGGTATTAGGGATGAGCAGTTCTTC. This codes for CATSDLGGLSGIRDEQFF. The rearrangement links TRBV24-1 to TRBJ2-1, with D possibly TRBD1 on 6 matching bases. The CDR3 extends over 18 amino acids. Germline V gives CDR1 KGHDR, CDR2 SFDVKD. V was shortened by 0 bases and J by 8 bases, with 22 bases between the two germline ends.